The clone carrying this T cell receptor (beta chain) was observed many times. In TCRdb, the RT-PCR reads were re-called with MiXCR into one record per CDR3 protein. This table holds about 680,000 distinct CDR3 sequences, approximately 15% found once. The source is a female donor in good health, serving as a healthy control. Sequenced input: memory CD4+ T cells from blood.

The CDR3 reads CSATSGRASDITDTQYF. CDR3 in DNA: TGCAGTGCTACTAGCGGGAGGGCCTCTGATATCACAGATACGCAGTATTTT. The rearrangement links TRBV20-1 to TRBJ2-3; 12 bases line up with TRBD2. The CDR3 totals 17 residues. Per the germline V gene, CDR1 is DFQATT and CDR2 is SNEGSKA (reference sequence). V trimming: 4 bases; J trimming: 2 bases; junction bases outside the gene matches: 10.